This TCR beta chain was recovered during a study of blood T cell repertoires in COVID-19. Study as a whole: The samples span acute and convalescent COVID-19 from the United States, Italy and Spain.

This clone was observed a handful of times. Sequencing used immunoSEQ multiplex PCR; TCRdb keeps in-frame clones, though not all of them. The sample has around 270,000 clones, roughly 84% seen once. Material: peripheral blood. This TCR derives from a woman aged 40 to 50 who had recovered from COVID-19.

The CDR3 region has the DNA TGTGCCAGCAGCTCAGGGGGCGCGGGCAATCAGCCCCAGCATTTT. This sequence encodes CASSSGGAGNQPQHF. The chain recombines TRBV5-5 with TRBJ1-5; 8 positions agree with TRBD1. Germline CDR1 and CDR2: SGHKS and YYEKEE (reference sequence). The V and J ends lost 3 bases and 2 bases, in that order; junction bases with no gene match: 4. The CDR3 totals 15 residues.